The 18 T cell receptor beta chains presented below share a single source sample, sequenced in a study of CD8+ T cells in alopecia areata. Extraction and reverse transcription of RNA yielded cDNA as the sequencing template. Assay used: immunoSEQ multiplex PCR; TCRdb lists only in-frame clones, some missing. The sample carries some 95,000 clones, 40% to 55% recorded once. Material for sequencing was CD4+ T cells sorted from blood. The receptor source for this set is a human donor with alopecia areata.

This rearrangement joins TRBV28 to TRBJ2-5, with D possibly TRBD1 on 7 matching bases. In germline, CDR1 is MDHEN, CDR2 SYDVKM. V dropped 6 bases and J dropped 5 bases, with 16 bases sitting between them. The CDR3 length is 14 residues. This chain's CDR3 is CASRGGTVRETQYF. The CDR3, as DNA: TGTGCCAGCAGAGGAGGGACAGTCAGGGAGACCCAGTACTTC.

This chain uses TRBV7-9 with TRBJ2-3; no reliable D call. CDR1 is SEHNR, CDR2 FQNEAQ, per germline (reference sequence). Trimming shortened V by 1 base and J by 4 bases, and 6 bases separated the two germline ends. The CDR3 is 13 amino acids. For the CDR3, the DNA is TGTGCCAGCAGCTTAGTGGCGGCAGATACGCAGTATTTT. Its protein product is CASSLVAADTQYF. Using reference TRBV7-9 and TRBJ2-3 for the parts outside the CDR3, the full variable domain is DTGVSQNPRHKITKRGQNVTFRCDPISEHNRLYWYRQTLGQGPEFLTYFQNEAQLEKSRLLSDRFSAERPKGSFSTLEIQRTEQGDSAMYLCASSLVAADTQYFGPGTRLTVL.

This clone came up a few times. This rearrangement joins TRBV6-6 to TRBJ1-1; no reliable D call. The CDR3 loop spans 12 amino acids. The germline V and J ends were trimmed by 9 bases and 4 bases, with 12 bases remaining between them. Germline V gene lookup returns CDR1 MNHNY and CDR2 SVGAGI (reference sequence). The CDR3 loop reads CASGGGGTEAFF. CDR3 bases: TGTGCCAGTGGTGGTGGAGGCACTGAAGCTTTCTTT.

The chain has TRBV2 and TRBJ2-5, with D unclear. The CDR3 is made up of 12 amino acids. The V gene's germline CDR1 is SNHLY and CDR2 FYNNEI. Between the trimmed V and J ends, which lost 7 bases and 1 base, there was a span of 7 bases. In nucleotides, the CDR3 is TGTGCCAGCATGGGGATCCAAGAGACCCAGTACTTC. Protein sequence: CASMGIQETQYF.

The CDR3 reads CASSPTAVPYQETQYF. The CDR3 DNA sequence: TGTGCCAGCAGCCCTACCGCCGTCCCGTACCAAGAGACCCAGTACTTC. The V and J genes are TRBV9 and TRBJ2-5; no clear D. Trimming removed 4 bases from V and 0 bases from J, with 16 bases in between. The length of the CDR3 is 16 residues. Germline V gene data show CDR1 as SGDLS and CDR2 as YYNGEE. The variable domain in full, with the rest retrieved from reference TRBV9 and TRBJ2-5, is DSGVTQTPKHLITATGQRVTLRCSPRSGDLSVYWYQQSLDQGLQFLIQYYNGEERAKGNILERFSAQQFPDLHSELNLSSLELGDSALYFCASSPTAVPYQETQYFGPGTRLLVL.

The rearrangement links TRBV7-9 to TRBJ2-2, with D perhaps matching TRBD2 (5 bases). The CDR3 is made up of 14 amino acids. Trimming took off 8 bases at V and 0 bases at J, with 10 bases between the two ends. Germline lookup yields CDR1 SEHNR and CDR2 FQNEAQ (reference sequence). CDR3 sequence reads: CASRGFSNTGELFF. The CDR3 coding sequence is TGTGCCAGCCGCGGGTTCTCGAACACCGGGGAGCTGTTTTTT.

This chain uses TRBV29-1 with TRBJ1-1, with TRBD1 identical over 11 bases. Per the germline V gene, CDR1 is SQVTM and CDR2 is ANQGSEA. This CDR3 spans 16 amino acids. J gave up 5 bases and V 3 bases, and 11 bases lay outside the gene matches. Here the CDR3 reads CSVEAFGQGASTEAFF. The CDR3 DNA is TGCAGCGTTGAGGCCTTCGGACAGGGGGCGAGTACTGAAGCTTTCTTT. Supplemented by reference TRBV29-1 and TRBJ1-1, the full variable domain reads SAVISQKPSRDICQRGTSLTIQCQVDSQVTMMFWYRQQPGQSLTLIATANQGSEATYESGFVIDKFPISRPNLTFSTLTVSNMSPEDSSIYLCSVEAFGQGASTEAFFGQGTRLTVV.

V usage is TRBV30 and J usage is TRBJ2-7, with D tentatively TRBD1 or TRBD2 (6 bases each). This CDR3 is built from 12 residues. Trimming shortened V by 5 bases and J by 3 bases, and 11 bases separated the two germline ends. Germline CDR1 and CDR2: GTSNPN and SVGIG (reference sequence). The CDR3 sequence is CAWHREDYEQYF. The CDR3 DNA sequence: TGTGCCTGGCACAGGGAGGACTACGAGCAGTACTTC.

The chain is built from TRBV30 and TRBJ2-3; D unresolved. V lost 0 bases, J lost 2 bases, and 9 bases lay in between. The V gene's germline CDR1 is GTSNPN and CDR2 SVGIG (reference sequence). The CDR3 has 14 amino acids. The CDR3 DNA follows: TGTGCCTGGAGTGTTGGGTCCCTCACAGATACGCAGTATTTT. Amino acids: CAWSVGSLTDTQYF.

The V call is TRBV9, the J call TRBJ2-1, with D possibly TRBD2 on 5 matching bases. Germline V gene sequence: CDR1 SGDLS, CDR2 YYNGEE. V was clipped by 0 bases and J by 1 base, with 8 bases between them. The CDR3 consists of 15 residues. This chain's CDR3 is CASSVGRPSYNEQFF. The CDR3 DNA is TGTGCCAGCAGCGTAGGGAGGCCGTCCTACAATGAGCAGTTCTTC.

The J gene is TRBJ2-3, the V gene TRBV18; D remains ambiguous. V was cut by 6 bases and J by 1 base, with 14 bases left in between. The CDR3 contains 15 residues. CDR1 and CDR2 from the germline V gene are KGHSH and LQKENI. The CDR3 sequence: CASSRNYLRTDTQYF. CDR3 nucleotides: TGTGCCAGCTCTCGGAACTACCTACGCACAGATACGCAGTATTTT.

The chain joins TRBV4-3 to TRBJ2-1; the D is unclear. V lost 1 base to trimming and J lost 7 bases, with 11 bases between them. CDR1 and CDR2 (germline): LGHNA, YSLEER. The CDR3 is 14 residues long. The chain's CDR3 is CASSQGPLRNEQFF. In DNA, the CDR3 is TGCGCCAGCAGCCAAGGCCCCCTCCGAAATGAGCAGTTCTTC.

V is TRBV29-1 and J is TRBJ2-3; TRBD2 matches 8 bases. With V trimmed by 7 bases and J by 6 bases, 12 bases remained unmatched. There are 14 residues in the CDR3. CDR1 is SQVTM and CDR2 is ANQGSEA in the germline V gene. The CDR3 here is CSARLARGVDTQYF. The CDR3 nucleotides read TGCAGCGCCAGACTAGCGAGGGGTGTGGATACGCAGTATTTT.

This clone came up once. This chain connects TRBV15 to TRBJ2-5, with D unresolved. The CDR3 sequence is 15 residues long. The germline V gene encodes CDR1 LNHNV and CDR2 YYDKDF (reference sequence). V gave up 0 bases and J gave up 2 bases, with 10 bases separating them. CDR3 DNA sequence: TGTGCCACCAGCAGAGATCGGCTCAGACAAGAGACCCAGTACTTC. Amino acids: CATSRDRLRQETQYF. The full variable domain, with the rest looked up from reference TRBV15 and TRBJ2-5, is DAMVIQNPRYQVTQFGKPVTLSCSQTLNHNVMYWYQQKSSQAPKLLFHYYDKDFNNEADTPDNFQSRRPNTSFCFLDIRSPGLGDTAMYLCATSRDRLRQETQYFGPGTRLLVL.

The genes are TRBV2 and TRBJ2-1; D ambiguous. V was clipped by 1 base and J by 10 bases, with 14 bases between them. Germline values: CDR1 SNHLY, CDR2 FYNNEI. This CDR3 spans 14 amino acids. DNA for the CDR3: TGTGCCAGCAGTGAAGGGCTAGGTCTTAGCGAGCAGTTCTTC. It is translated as CASSEGLGLSEQFF. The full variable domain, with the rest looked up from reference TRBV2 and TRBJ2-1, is EPEVTQTPSHQVTQMGQEVILRCVPISNHLYFYWYRQILGQKVEFLVSFYNNEISEKSEIFDDQFSVERPDGSNFTLKIRSTKLEDSAMYFCASSEGLGLSEQFFGPGTRLTVL.

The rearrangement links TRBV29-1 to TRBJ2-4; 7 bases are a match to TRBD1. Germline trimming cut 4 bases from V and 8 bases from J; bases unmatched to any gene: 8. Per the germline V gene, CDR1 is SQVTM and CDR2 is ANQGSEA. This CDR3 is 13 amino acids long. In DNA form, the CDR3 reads TGCAGCGTTGGTCTCTTAACAGGGGACATTCAGTACTTC. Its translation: CSVGLLTGDIQYF.

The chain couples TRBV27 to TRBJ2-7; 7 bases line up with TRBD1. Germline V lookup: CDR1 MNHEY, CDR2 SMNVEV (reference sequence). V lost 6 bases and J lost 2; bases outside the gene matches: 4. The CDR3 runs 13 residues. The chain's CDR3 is CASRPTGTYEQYF. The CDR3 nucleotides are TGTGCCAGCAGGCCGACAGGGACCTACGAGCAGTACTTC.

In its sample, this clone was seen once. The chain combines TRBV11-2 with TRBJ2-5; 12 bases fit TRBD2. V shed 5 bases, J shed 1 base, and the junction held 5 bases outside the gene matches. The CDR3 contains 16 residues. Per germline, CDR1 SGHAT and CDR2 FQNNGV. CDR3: CASSASSGGAQETQYF. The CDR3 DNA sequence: TGTGCCAGCAGCGCCTCTAGCGGGGGGGCCCAAGAGACCCAGTACTTC. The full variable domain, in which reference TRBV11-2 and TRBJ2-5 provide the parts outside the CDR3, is EAGVAQSPRYKIIEKRQSVAFWCNPISGHATLYWYQQILGQGPKLLIQFQNNGVVDDSQLPKDRFSAERLKGVDSTLKIQPAKLEDSAVYLCASSASSGGAQETQYFGPGTRLLVL.